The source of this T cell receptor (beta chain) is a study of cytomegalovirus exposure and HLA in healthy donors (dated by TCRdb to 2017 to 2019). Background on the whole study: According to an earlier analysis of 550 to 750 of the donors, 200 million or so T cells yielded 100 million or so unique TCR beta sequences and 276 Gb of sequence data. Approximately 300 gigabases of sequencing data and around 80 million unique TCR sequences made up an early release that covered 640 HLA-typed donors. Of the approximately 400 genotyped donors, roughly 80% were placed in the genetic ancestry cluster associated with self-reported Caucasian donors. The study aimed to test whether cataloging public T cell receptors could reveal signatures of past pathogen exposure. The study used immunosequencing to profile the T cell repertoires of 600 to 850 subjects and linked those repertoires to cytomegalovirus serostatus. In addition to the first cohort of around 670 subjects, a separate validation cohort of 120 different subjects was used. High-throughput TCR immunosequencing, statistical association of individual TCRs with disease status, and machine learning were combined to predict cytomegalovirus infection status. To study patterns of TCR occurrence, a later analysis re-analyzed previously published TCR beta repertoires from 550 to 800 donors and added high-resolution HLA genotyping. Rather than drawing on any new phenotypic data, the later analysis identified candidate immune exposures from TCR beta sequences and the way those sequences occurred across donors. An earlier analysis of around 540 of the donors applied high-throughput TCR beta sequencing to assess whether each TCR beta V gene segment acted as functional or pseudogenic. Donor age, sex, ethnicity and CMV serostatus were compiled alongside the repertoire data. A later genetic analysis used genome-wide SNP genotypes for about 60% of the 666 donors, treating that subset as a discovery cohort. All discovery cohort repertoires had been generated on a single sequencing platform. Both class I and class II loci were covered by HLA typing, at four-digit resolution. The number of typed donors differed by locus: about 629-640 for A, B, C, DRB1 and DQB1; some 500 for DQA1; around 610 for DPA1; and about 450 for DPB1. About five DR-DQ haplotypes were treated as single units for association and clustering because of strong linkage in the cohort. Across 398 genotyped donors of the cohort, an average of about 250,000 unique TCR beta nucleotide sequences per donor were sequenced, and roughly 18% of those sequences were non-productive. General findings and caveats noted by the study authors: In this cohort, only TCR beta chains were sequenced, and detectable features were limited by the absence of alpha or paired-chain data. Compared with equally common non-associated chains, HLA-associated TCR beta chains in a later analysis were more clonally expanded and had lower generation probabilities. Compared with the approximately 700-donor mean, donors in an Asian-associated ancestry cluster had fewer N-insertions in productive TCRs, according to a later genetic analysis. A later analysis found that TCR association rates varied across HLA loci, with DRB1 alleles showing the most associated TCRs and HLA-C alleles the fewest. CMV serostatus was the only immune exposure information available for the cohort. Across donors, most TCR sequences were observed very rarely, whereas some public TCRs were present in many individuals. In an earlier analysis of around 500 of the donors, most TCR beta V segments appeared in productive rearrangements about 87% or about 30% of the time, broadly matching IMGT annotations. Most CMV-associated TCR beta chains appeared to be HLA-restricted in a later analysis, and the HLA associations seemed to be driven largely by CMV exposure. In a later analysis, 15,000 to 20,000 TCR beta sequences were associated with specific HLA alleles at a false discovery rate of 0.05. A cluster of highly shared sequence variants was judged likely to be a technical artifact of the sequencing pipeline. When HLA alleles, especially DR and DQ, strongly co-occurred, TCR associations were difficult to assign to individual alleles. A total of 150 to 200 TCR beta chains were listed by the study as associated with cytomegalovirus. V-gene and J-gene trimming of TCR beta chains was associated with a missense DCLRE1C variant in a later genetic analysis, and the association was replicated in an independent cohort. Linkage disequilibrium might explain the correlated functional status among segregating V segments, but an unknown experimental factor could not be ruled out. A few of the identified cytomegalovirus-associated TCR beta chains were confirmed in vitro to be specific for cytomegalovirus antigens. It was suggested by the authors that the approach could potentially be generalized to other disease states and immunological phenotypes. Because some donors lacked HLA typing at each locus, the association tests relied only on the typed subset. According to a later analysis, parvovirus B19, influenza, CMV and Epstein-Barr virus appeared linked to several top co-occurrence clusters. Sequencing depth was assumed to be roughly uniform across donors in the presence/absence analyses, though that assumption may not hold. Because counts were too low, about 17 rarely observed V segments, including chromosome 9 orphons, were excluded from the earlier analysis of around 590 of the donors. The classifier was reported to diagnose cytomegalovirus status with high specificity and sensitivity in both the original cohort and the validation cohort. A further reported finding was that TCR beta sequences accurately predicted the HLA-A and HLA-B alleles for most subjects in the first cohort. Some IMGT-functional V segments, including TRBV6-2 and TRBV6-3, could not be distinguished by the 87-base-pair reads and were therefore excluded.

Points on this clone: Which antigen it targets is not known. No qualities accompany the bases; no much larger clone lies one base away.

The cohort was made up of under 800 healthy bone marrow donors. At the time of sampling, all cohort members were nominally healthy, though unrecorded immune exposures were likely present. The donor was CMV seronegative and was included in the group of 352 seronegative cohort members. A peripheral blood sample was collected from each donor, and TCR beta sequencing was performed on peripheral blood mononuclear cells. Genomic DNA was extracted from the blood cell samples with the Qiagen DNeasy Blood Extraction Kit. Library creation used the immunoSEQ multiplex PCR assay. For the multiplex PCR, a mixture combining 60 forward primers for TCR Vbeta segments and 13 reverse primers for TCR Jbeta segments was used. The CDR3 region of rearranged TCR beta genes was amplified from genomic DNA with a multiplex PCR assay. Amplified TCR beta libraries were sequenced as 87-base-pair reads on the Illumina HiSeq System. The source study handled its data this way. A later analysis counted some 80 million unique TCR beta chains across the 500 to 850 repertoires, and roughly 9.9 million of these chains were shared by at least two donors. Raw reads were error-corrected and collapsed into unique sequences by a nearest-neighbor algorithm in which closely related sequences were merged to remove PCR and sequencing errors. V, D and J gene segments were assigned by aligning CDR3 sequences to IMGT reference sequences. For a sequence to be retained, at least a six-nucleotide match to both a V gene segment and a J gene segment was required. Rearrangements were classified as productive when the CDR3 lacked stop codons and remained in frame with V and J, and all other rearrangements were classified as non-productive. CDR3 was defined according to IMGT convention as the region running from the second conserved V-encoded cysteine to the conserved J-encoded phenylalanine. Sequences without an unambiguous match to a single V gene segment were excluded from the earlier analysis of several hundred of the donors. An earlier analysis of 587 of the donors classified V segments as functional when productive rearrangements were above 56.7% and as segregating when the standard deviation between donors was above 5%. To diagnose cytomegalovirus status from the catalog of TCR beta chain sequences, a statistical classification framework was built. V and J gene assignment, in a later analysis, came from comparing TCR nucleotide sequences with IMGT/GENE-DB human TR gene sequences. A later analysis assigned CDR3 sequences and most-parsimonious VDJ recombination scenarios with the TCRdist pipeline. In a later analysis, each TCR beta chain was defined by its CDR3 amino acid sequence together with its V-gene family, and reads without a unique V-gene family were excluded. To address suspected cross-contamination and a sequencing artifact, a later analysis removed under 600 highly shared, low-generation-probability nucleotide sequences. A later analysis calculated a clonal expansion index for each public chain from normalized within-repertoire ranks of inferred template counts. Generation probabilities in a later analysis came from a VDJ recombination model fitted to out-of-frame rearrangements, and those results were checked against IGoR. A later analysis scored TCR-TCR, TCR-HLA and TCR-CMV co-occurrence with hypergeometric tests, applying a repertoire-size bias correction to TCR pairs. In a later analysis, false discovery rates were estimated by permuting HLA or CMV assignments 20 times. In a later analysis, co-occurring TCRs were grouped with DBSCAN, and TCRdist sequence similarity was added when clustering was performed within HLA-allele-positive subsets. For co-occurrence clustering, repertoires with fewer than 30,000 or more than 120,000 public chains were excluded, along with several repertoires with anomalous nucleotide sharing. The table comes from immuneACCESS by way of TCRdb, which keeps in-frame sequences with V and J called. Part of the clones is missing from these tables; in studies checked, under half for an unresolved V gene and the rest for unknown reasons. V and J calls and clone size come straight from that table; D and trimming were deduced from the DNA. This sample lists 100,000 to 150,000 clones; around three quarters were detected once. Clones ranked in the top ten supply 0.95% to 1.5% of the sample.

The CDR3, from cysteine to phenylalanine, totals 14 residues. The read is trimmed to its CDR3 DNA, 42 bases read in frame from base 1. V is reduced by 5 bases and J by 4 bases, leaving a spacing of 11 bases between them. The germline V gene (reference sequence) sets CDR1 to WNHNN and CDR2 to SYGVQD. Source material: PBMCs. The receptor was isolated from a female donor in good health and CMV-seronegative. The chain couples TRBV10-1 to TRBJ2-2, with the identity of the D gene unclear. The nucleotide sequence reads TGCGCCAGCAGTAGTAGCCGGATCACCGGGGAGCTGTTTTTT. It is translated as CASSSSRITGELFF.